This T cell receptor beta chain was identified in a study of T-cell memory formation after mild COVID-19. Study summary: In these data, TCR clusters were largely donor specific. Study conclusions and caveats: Largely, contracting CD4+ clones fell within CM and EM, and contracting CD8+ clones within EMRA.

This clonotype came up a few times. Its antigen is not identified. CDR1 MGHDK and CDR2 SYGVNS come from the germline V gene. V dropped 3 bases and J dropped 2; count of bases not matched to a gene: 3. CDR3 length: 14 amino acids. TCRdb re-called the 5' RACE reads through MiXCR, storing one row per CDR3 protein. Of a few hundred thousand distinct CDR3 sequences listed, 15% to 20% are singletons. The sequence derives from a man between 18 and 29 years old who had mild COVID-19 (a few samples of this study predate the infection). Cell type and time point are not known. Sequencing input: PBMCs or a T cell subset sorted from them (not recorded which). The chain has TRBV25-1 and TRBJ2-7, with 8 bases matching TRBD1. This CDR3 is CASSEGGQAYEQYF. The CDR3 DNA is TGTGCCAGCAGTGAGGGGGGACAGGCCTACGAGCAGTACTTC.